The clone carrying this TCR beta chain was counted only a few times. This CDR3 region has 15 residues. CDR1 is LNHDA, CDR2 SQIVND, per germline (reference sequence). J gave up 11 bases and V 7 bases, and 14 bases lay outside the gene matches. This record comes from a study of blood T cell repertoires in COVID-19. Background on the study: Nucleic acid was either cDNA or gDNA, and it came from T cells, B-cell-depleted T cells, or PBMCs.

Measured with immunoSEQ multiplex PCR; TCRdb has only the in-frame clones, and not every one. This table holds roughly 160,000 clones, around nine tenths found once. J is TRBJ1-5 and V is TRBV19; 10 bases are a match to TRBD1. Sequenced: peripheral blood. The clonotype originates from an elderly woman with COVID-19, enrolled during active disease. CDR3 loop: CASTPSGTGDKAQHF. The CDR3 nucleotides are TGTGCCAGTACCCCCTCCGGGACAGGGGATAAGGCCCAGCATTTT.